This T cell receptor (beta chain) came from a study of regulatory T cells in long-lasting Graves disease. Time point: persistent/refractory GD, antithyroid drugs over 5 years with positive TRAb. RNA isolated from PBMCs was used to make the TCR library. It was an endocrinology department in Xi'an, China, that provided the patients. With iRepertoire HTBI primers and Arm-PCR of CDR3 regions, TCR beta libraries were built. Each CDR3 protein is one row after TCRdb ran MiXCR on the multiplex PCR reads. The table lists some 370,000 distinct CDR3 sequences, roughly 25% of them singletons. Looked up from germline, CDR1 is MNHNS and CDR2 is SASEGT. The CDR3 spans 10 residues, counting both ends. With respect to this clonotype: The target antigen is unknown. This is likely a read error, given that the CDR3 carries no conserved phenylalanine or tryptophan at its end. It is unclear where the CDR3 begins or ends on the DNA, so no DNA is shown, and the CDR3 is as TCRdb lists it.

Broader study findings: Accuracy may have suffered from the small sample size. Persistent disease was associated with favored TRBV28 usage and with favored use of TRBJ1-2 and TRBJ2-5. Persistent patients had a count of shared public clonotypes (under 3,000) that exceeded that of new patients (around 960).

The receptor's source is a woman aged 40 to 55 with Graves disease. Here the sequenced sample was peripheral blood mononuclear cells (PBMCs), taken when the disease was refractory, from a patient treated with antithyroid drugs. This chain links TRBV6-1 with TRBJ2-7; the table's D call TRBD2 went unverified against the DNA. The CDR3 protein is CASSLFIGGG.